These 29 T cell receptor beta chains originate from one sample sequenced in a study of T-cell reconstitution after alpha-beta-depleted transplantation in children. Preparation of the TCRbeta library was carried out with unique molecular identifiers. TCRdb re-analysed the PCR reads in MiXCR, keeping a single row per CDR3 protein. The data hold some 200,000 distinct CDR3 sequences, with approximately 6.3% observed a single time. Sequencing used PBMCs, obtained before TCRalphabeta/CD19-depleted stem cell transplant. The receptors stem from a boy aged 2-9 years with acute lymphoblastic leukemia, due to receive a stem cell transplant.

There are many counts of this clonotype. The genes are TRBV6-5 and TRBJ2-1; 8 bases match TRBD2. Germline V gives CDR1 MNHEY, CDR2 SVGAGI. CDR3 size: 16 residues. Trimming cost V 4 bases and J 2 bases; bases outside gene matches: 7. The CDR3, as DNA: TGTGCCAGCAGTTTCCCACTAGCGGCGGCCTACAATGAGCAGTTCTTC. Its translation is CASSFPLAAAYNEQFF.

This clonotype was observed a few times. This chain joins TRBV18 and TRBJ2-7; TRBD2 aligns across 7 bases. The CDR3 is 16 residues long. V lost 6 bases, J lost 1 base, and 12 bases stayed unmatched. CDR1 and CDR2 from the germline V gene are KGHSH and LQKENI. The CDR3 DNA reads TGTGCCAGCTCCTCCGGGGAGGGTCTGCCTTCCTACGAGCAGTACTTC. The encoded protein is CASSSGEGLPSYEQYF. Full variable domain (missing parts from reference TRBV18 and TRBJ2-7): NAGVMQNPRHLVRRRGQEARLRCSPMKGHSHVYWYRQLPEEGLKFMVYLQKENIIDESGMPKERFSAEFPKEGPSILRIQQVVRGDSAAYFCASSSGEGLPSYEQYFGPGTRLTVT.

This clonotype has just a few counts. The rearrangement joins TRBV27 to TRBJ2-7; D possibly corresponds to TRBD2 (5 bases). The germline gives CDR1 MNHEY, CDR2 SMNVEV (reference sequence). Trimming shortened V by 7 bases and J by 2 bases, and 12 bases separated the two germline ends. The CDR3 consists of 13 residues. CDR3 loop: CASTPHGAYEQYF. The CDR3, as DNA: TGTGCCAGCACCCCTCACGGGGCCTACGAGCAGTACTTC.

This clonotype was observed at least ten times. This chain links TRBV29-1 with TRBJ1-2, with D perhaps matching TRBD1 (5 bases). V lost 0 bases and J 4 bases, leaving 15 bases between the germline ends. The germline gives CDR1 SQVTM, CDR2 ANQGSEA. There are 15 residues in the CDR3. The chain's CDR3 is CSVEDRGSSRYGYTF. As DNA, the CDR3 is TGCAGCGTTGAAGATCGGGGCAGCTCCCGCTATGGCTACACCTTC.

This clonotype has ten or more counts. This CDR3 is CSARDPQGYEKLFF. CDR3 nucleotides: TGCAGTGCTAGAGATCCACAGGGGTACGAAAAACTGTTTTTT. V gene TRBV20-1 combines with J gene TRBJ1-4, with TRBD1 matching 7 bases. This CDR3 contains 14 residues. The V and J ends lost 0 bases and 8 bases, in that order; junction bases with no gene match: 6. Germline values: CDR1 DFQATT, CDR2 SNEGSKA (reference sequence).

This clonotype appeared many times. This sequence joins TRBV28 and TRBJ2-5; a possible D gene is TRBD1 (5 bases). V was pared by 3 bases and J by 5 bases, with 10 bases between. CDR3 length: 13 amino acids. Germline CDR1 and CDR2: MDHEN and SYDVKM. The DNA for the CDR3 is TGTGCCAGCAGTTTCGGCAGGGATGAGACCCAGTACTTC. Amino acid sequence: CASSFGRDETQYF.

This clonotype has ten or more counts. This chain links TRBV4-3 with TRBJ2-2, with 8 bases matching TRBD1. This CDR3 has 16 residues. Germline values: CDR1 LGHNA, CDR2 YSLEER. Trimming took 2 bases from V and 7 from J; bases not matched to a gene: 9. The DNA of the CDR3 is TGCGCCAGCAGCCAACACCGACAGGGGATGAACGGGGAGCTGTTTTTT. As protein: CASSQHRQGMNGELFF.

In its sample, this clonotype was seen many times. The chain recombines TRBV6-2 or TRBV6-3 with TRBJ1-5; 8 bases fit TRBD1. V was pared by 6 bases and J by 4 bases, with 11 bases of the junction left unmatched. The CDR3 has 16 residues. CDR1 is MNHEY, CDR2 SVGEGT, per germline. The CDR3 sequence is CASSPTEDRGNQPQHF. DNA of the CDR3: TGTGCCAGCAGCCCGACAGAAGACAGGGGAAATCAGCCCCAGCATTTT.

This clonotype has a handful of counts. V usage is TRBV28 and J usage is TRBJ2-5; tentative D call: TRBD1 (5 bases). The CDR3 runs to 14 residues. Trimming shortened V by 3 bases and J by 4 bases, and 12 bases separated the two germline ends. Per germline, CDR1 MDHEN and CDR2 SYDVKM. CDR3 DNA: TGTGCCAGCAGTTTGGTGGGGCGCGGAGAGACCCAGTACTTC. It translates to CASSLVGRGETQYF.

In this sample, this clonotype turned up many times. The rearrangement joins TRBV28 to TRBJ2-7; 8 bases map to TRBD1. This CDR3 region has 12 residues. Germline-derived CDR1 and CDR2 are MDHEN and SYDVKM. The V segment lost 6 bases and the J segment 3 bases; nucleotides outside the gene matches: 1. DNA for the CDR3: TGTGCCAGCAGACAGGGGGGCTACGAGCAGTACTTC. This sequence encodes CASRQGGYEQYF.

The chain employs TRBV6-6 and TRBJ2-2; D gene ambiguous. The CDR3 length is 13 residues. Germline-derived CDR1 and CDR2 are MNHNY and SVGAGI (reference sequence). V lost 9 bases, J lost 0 bases, and 8 bases lay in between. The DNA of the CDR3 is TGTGCCAGGACCGACCCGAACACCGGGGAGCTGTTTTTT. It yields the protein CARTDPNTGELFF.

This clonotype occurred many times. The CDR3 region has the DNA TGTGCCAGCGCTCCTAGGCGATTACAAGAGACCCAGTACTTC. Its translation is CASAPRRLQETQYF. J is TRBJ2-5 and V is TRBV7-7, with D hard to call. This CDR3 has 14 amino acids. Germline V gene data show CDR1 as SSHAT and CDR2 as FNYEAQ (reference sequence). V lost 8 bases and J 2 bases, leaving 15 bases between the germline ends.

Many counts were recorded for this clonotype. The J gene is TRBJ2-3, the V gene TRBV28; TRBD2 agrees at 9 bases. CDR3 length: 16 residues. The V segment lost 2 bases and the J segment 2 bases; nucleotides outside the gene matches: 5. CDR1 MDHEN and CDR2 SYDVKM come from the germline V gene. The CDR3 nucleotides are TGTGCCAGCAGTTTAACCGGGACTAGCCTCACAGATACGCAGTATTTT. As protein: CASSLTGTSLTDTQYF. The full variable domain, rest sourced from reference TRBV28 and TRBJ2-3, is DVKVTQSSRYLVKRTGEKVFLECVQDMDHENMFWYRQDPGLGLRLIYFSYDVKMKEKGDIPEGYSVSREKKERFSLILESASTNQTSMYLCASSLTGTSLTDTQYFGPGTRLTVL.

This clonotype showed up many times. The chain employs TRBV20-1 and TRBJ2-3; 8 positions match TRBD2. Looked up from germline, CDR1 is DFQATT and CDR2 is SNEGSKA (reference sequence). The CDR3 spans 14 residues. Unmatched junction bases numbered 4, after V lost 4 bases and J lost 1 base. As DNA, the CDR3 is TGCAGTGCTATATCAGCGGGGGGCACAGATACGCAGTATTTT. Its protein product is CSAISAGGTDTQYF.

This clonotype was detected a few times. The J gene is TRBJ2-1, the V gene TRBV20-1; 9 positions match TRBD2. Germline trimming cut 1 base from V and 3 bases from J; bases unmatched to any gene: 1. Germline V CDR1 and CDR2: DFQATT, SNEGSKA (reference sequence). This CDR3 is 14 amino acids long. CDR3 nucleotide sequence: TGCAGTGCTAGAGGACTAGCGGACTACAATGAGCAGTTCTTC. This encodes CSARGLADYNEQFF.

This clonotype came up many times. The chain links TRBV9 to TRBJ2-2; D call uncertain. This CDR3 region has 13 residues. The V gene's germline CDR1 is SGDLS and CDR2 YYNGEE. Trimming removed 0 bases at V and 6 bases at J, with 6 bases between. The CDR3 loop is CASSVERAGELFF. DNA of the CDR3: TGTGCCAGCAGCGTAGAGAGAGCCGGGGAGCTGTTTTTT.

This clonotype was found a few times. This may be a read error: a much more frequent sequence differs by one nucleotide. The rearrangement links TRBV20-1 to TRBJ1-2; perhaps TRBD1 as D (5 bases). The CDR3 loop spans 14 amino acids. Germline V gene sequence: CDR1 DFQATT, CDR2 SNEGSKA (reference sequence). V was pared by 3 bases and J by 3 bases, with 14 bases between. The CDR3 region is CSASSPDSDYGYTF. CDR3 nucleotides: TGCAGTGCTAGTAGCCCTGACAGTGACTATGGCTACACCTTC.

The gene calls are TRBV20-1 and TRBJ1-6; 10 positions match TRBD1. The germline V gene encodes CDR1 DFQATT and CDR2 SNEGSKA (reference sequence). The ends lost 3 bases at V and 6 bases at J; junction bases unmatched: 5. The CDR3 spans 15 residues. CDR3: CSASRDRGRNSPLHF. The DNA of the CDR3 is TGCAGTGCTAGCCGAGACAGGGGGCGTAATTCACCCCTCCACTTT.

This clonotype was counted at least ten times. CDR3 loop: CASSLVGTTDSYEQYF. In nucleotides, the CDR3 is TGCGCCAGCAGCTTAGTAGGAACCACAGATTCCTACGAGCAGTACTTC. The V gene is TRBV5-1, the J gene TRBJ2-7, with unresolved D. In germline, CDR1 is SGHRS, CDR2 YFSETQ. This CDR3 is built from 16 residues. Trimming took off 2 bases at V and 1 base at J, with 16 bases between the two ends.

V and J are TRBV28 and TRBJ1-4; 8 bases fit TRBD1. Germline trimming cut 6 bases from V and 0 bases from J; bases unmatched to any gene: 12. In germline, CDR1 is MDHEN, CDR2 SYDVKM. The CDR3 is 18 residues long. The CDR3 here is CASSGLQGGRSTNEKLFF. The CDR3 DNA is TGTGCCAGCAGCGGGTTACAGGGGGGCCGGTCAACTAATGAAAAACTGTTTTTT.

This clonotype was counted only a few times. V usage is TRBV6-5 and J usage is TRBJ2-1, with 11 nucleotides matching TRBD2. CDR1 is MNHEY and CDR2 is SVGAGI in the germline V gene. The CDR3 consists of 17 residues. J was trimmed by 2 bases and V by 2 bases; bases with no gene match: 5. The CDR3 nucleotides are TGTGCCAGCAGTTACGCGACTAGCGGGACGCCCTACAATGAGCAGTTCTTC. This sequence encodes CASSYATSGTPYNEQFF.

This clonotype was seen repeatedly, ten times or more. This sequence joins TRBV7-9 and TRBJ1-4; 11 nucleotides agree with TRBD1. The CDR3 has 17 amino acids. J gave up 0 bases and V 7 bases, and 7 bases lay outside the gene matches. Germline lookup yields CDR1 SEHNR and CDR2 FQNEAQ (reference sequence). As DNA, the CDR3 is TGTGCCAGCACCCGGGACAGGGGGGTTGCAACTAATGAAAAACTGTTTTTT. The encoded protein is CASTRDRGVATNEKLFF. The full variable domain, completed using reference TRBV7-9 and TRBJ1-4, is DTGVSQNPRHKITKRGQNVTFRCDPISEHNRLYWYRQTLGQGPEFLTYFQNEAQLEKSRLLSDRFSAERPKGSFSTLEIQRTEQGDSAMYLCASTRDRGVATNEKLFFGSGTQLSVL.

A few counts support this clonotype. The V gene is TRBV2, the J gene TRBJ2-7; D perhaps matches TRBD2 (5 bases). This CDR3 has 14 residues. V was shortened by 7 bases and J by 2 bases, with 15 bases between the two germline ends. Germline lookup yields CDR1 SNHLY and CDR2 FYNNEI. Here the CDR3 reads CASNSRTGTYEQYF. CDR3 nucleotides: TGTGCCAGCAATTCCAGGACGGGAACCTACGAGCAGTACTTC.

This clonotype was detected only a few times. V usage is TRBV6-2 or TRBV6-3 and J usage is TRBJ1-1; D is unresolved. Deletions cut 7 bases from V and 0 bases from J, with 18 bases between. The CDR3 is 16 residues long. Looked up from germline, CDR1 is MNHEY and CDR2 is SVGEGT. This chain's CDR3 is CASTLADLVMNTEAFF. The CDR3 DNA reads TGTGCCAGCACCTTGGCGGATTTGGTCATGAACACTGAAGCTTTCTTT.

The sample holds many counts of this clonotype. This CDR3 reads CSVDRSWDSEQFF. The DNA for the CDR3 is TGCAGCGTTGACAGGTCGTGGGACAGTGAGCAGTTCTTC. The chain uses TRBV29-1 and TRBJ2-1; 7 bases agree with TRBD1. Unmatched junction bases numbered 8, after V lost 3 bases and J lost 9 bases. The CDR3 runs to 13 residues. Germline V gives CDR1 SQVTM, CDR2 ANQGSEA.

This CDR3 is CASSRSGQGPYEQYF. CDR3 in DNA: TGTGCCAGCAGTCGATCGGGACAGGGACCCTACGAGCAGTACTTC. The rearrangement links TRBV7-2 to TRBJ2-7; 9 bases agree with TRBD1. V was pared by 6 bases and J by 2 bases, with 8 bases of the junction left unmatched. The CDR3 contains 15 residues. The germline gives CDR1 SGHTA, CDR2 FQGNSA.

The genes are TRBV5-1 and TRBJ2-1; possible D gene TRBD2, 6 bases. Germline CDR1 SGHRS, CDR2 YFSETQ. The CDR3 has 15 residues. V was pared by 2 bases and J by 0 bases, with 9 bases between. CDR3 nucleotide sequence: TGCGCCAGCAGCTTCGAGGGAGGCTCCTACAATGAGCAGTTCTTC. It is translated as CASSFEGGSYNEQFF.

This clonotype has at least ten counts. This chain connects TRBV29-1 to TRBJ2-3, with 13 bases fitting TRBD2. Germline V lookup: CDR1 SQVTM, CDR2 ANQGSEA. This CDR3 is built from 15 residues. J was trimmed by 3 bases and V by 7 bases; bases with no gene match: 7. This chain's CDR3 is CSDGGLAGETDTQYF. CDR3 DNA sequence: TGCAGCGACGGAGGACTAGCGGGAGAGACAGATACGCAGTATTTT.

This clonotype was seen more than once but under ten times. The chain carries TRBV28 and TRBJ2-7; D ambiguous. In germline, CDR1 is MDHEN, CDR2 SYDVKM. CDR3 length: 13 amino acids. V shed 3 bases and J shed 0 bases, with 6 bases lying between them. CDR3: CASSFRISYEQYF. The CDR3 DNA follows: TGTGCCAGCAGTTTCCGTATCTCCTACGAGCAGTACTTC. Variable domain in full (rest from reference TRBV28 and TRBJ2-7): DVKVTQSSRYLVKRTGEKVFLECVQDMDHENMFWYRQDPGLGLRLIYFSYDVKMKEKGDIPEGYSVSREKKERFSLILESASTNQTSMYLCASSFRISYEQYFGPGTRLTVT.